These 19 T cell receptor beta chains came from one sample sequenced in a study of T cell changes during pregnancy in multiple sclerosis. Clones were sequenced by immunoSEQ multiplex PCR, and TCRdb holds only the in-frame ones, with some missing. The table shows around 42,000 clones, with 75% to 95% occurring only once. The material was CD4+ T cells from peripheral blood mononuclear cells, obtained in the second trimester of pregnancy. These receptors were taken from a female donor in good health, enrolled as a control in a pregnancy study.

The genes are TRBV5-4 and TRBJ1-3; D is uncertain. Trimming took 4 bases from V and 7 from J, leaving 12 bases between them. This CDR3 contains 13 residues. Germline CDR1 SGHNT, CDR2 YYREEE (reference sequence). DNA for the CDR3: TGTGCCAGCAGCCTCCCTGGAGGGAACACCATATATTTT. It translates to CASSLPGGNTIYF.

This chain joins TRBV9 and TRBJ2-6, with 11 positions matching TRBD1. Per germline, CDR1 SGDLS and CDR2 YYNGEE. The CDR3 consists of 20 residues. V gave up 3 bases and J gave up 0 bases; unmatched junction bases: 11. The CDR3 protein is CASSAKARGTGGSGANVLTF. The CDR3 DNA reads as TGTGCCAGCAGCGCGAAAGCGAGGGGGACAGGGGGCTCTGGGGCCAACGTCCTGACTTTC.

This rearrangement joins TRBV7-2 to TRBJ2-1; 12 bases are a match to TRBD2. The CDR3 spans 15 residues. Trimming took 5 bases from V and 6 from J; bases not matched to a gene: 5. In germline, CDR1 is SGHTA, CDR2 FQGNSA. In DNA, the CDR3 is TGTGCCAGCAGCCCTCCGGGACTAGCGGGCAATGAGCAGTTCTTC. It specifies CASSPPGLAGNEQFF.

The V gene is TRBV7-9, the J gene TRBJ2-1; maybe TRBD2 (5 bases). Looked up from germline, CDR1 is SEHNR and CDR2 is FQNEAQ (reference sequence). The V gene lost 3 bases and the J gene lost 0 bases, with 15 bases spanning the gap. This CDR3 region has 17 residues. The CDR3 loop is CASSFSYGKSSYNEQFF. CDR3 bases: TGTGCCAGCAGCTTTAGTTACGGGAAGAGCTCCTACAATGAGCAGTTCTTC.

CDR3 nucleotide sequence: TGTGCCAGCAGCCGAGGGGGGGCTGGGGCCAACGTCCTGACTTTC. It is translated as CASSRGGAGANVLTF. V and J are TRBV7-3 and TRBJ2-6; maybe TRBD2 (7 bases). This CDR3 comprises 15 residues. From germline, CDR1 is SGHTA and CDR2 FQGTGA. Between the trimmed V and J ends, which lost 5 bases and 2 bases, there was a span of 10 bases.

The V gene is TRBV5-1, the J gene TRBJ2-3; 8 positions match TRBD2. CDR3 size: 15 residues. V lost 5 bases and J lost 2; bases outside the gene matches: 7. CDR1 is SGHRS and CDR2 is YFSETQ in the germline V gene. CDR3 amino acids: CASSRAGGTTDTQYF. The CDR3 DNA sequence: TGCGCCAGCAGTCGCGCGGGAGGCACCACAGATACGCAGTATTTT.

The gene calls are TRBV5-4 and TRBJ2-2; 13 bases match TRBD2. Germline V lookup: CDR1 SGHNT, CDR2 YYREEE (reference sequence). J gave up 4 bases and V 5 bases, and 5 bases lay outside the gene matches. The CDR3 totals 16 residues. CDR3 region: CASSRLAGGSTGELFF. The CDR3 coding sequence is TGTGCCAGCAGTCGACTAGCGGGAGGTTCCACCGGGGAGCTGTTTTTT. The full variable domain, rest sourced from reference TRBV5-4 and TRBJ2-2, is ETGVTQSPTHLIKTRGQQVTLRCSSQSGHNTVSWYQQALGQGPQFIFQYYREEENGRGNFPPRFSGLQFPNYSSELNVNALELDDSALYLCASSRLAGGSTGELFFGEGSRLTVL.

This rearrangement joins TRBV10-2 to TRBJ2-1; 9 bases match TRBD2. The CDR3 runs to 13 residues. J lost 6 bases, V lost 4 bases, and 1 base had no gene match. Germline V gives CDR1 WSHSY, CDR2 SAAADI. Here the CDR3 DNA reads TGCGCCAGCAGTGGGGGACTAGCCAATGAGCAGTTCTTC. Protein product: CASSGGLANEQFF.

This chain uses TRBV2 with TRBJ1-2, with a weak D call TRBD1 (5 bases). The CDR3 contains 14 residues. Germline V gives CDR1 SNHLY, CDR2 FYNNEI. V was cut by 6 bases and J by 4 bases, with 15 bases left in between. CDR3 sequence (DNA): TGTGCCAGCAGGGACACCACGGGGGGCTATGGCTACACCTTC. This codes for CASRDTTGGYGYTF.

The CDR3 spells CASSRGNYGYTF. CDR3 bases: TGTGCCAGTAGTCGCGGGAACTATGGCTACACCTTC. The chain uses TRBV19 and TRBJ1-2; D call uncertain. Trimming left V 5 bases short and J 2 bases short, with 6 bases between. CDR1 is LNHDA and CDR2 is SQIVND in the germline V gene (reference sequence). This CDR3 spans 12 amino acids.

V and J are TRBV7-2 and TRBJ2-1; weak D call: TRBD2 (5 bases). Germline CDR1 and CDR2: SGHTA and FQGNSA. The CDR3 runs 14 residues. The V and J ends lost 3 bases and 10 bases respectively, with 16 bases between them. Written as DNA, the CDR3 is TGTGCCAGCAGCTTTTTCTCCTTGGAGGAGGAGCAGTTCTTC. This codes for CASSFFSLEEEQFF.

The CDR3: CASSDGTNGYNEQFF. The CDR3 DNA sequence: TGTGCCAGCAGCGACGGGACTAATGGCTACAATGAGCAGTTCTTC. V gene TRBV7-3 combines with J gene TRBJ2-1; 7 bases are shared with TRBD2. Per the germline V gene, CDR1 is SGHTA and CDR2 is FQGTGA. The CDR3 length is 15 residues. The J segment lost 3 bases and the V segment lost 5 bases, leaving 7 bases of the junction unmatched.

CDR3 bases: TGTGCCAGCAGCCAATCTAAAGAGACCCAGTACTTC. Translation: CASSQSKETQYF. The chain carries TRBV4-2 and TRBJ2-5; D is undetermined. The CDR3 loop spans 12 amino acids. V dropped 2 bases and J dropped 3 bases, with 4 bases sitting between them. Germline-derived CDR1 and CDR2 are LGHNA and YNFKEQ.

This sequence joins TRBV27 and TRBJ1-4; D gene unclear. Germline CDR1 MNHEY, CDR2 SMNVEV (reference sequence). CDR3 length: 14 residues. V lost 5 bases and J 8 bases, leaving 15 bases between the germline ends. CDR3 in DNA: TGTGCCAGCAGTGTTATGGGTCCGAGGGAAAAACTGTTTTTT. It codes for CASSVMGPREKLFF.

DNA for the CDR3: TGTGCCAGCAGTGAATCTTTGGGGGCGCGGAACGAGCAGTACTTC. It codes for CASSESLGARNEQYF. The chain recombines TRBV6-1 with TRBJ2-7, with D perhaps TRBD1 (6 bases). The CDR3 covers 15 residues. Trimming took off 2 bases at V and 5 bases at J, with 16 bases between the two ends. CDR1 is MNHNS and CDR2 is SASEGT in the germline V gene.

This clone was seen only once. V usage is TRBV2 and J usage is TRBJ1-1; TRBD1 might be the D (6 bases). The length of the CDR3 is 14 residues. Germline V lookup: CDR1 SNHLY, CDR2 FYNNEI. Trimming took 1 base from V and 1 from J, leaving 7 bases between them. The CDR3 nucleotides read TGTGCCAGCAGTGAAGTACAGGGGAACACTGAAGCTTTCTTT. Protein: CASSEVQGNTEAFF.

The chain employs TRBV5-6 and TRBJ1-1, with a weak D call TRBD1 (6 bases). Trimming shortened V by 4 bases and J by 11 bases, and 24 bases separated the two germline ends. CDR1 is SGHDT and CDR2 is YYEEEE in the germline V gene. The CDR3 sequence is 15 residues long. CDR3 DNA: TGTGCCAGCAGCCCGGGGCCGGGACAACGAGGCCCTGCTTTCTTT. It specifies CASSPGPGQRGPAFF.

The CDR3 nucleotides are TGTGCCAGCAGTGAATCCGTCGGGTTCGAGACCCAGTACTTC. Protein: CASSESVGFETQYF. This chain connects TRBV25-1 to TRBJ2-5; no definite D call. CDR1 is MGHDK and CDR2 is SYGVNS in the germline V gene. Between the trimmed V and J ends, which lost 1 base and 5 bases, there was a span of 11 bases. The CDR3 is 14 amino acids.

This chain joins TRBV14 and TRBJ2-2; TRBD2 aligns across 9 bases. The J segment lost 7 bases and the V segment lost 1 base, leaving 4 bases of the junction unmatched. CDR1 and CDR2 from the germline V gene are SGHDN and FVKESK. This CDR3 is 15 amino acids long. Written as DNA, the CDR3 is TGTGCCAGCAGCCAAGTAGCGGGAGTCTACGGGGAGCTGTTTTTT. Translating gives CASSQVAGVYGELFF.